This TCR beta chain was recovered during a study of T cells in Graves' hyperthyroidism and ophthalmopathy. Study-level findings and limits: Stable hyperthyroidism was told apart from ophthalmopathy by a model built on 13 V-J features. Among thyroid clonotypes expanded above 0.001, most also appeared in blood.

Concerning this clonotype itself: What it binds is unknown.

Regions amplified from RNA transcripts were the TCR beta CDR3 regions. An initial round of RT-PCR targeting the TCR CDR3 relied on the HTBI primer set. TCRdb re-called the multiplex PCR reads through MiXCR, storing one row per CDR3 protein. The sample lists hundreds of thousands of distinct CDR3 sequences, about 20% occurring once. Trimming cost V 5 bases and J 1 base, with 11 bases left between them. This CDR3 region has 14 residues. CDR1 and CDR2 (germline): MNHNS, SASEGT. Thyroid ultrasound and orbital computed tomography, with clinical symptoms and serum thyroxine and TRAb, informed diagnoses. This TCR was sampled from a man aged 40-55 years with Graves' ophthalmopathy. The chain recombines TRBV6-1 with TRBJ2-5; possible D gene TRBD1, 7 bases. Sequencing input: blood. CDR3 protein: CASSQGGIQETQYF. CDR3 nucleotide sequence: TGTGCCAGCAGTCAGGGGGGTATCCAAGAGACCCAGTACTTC.